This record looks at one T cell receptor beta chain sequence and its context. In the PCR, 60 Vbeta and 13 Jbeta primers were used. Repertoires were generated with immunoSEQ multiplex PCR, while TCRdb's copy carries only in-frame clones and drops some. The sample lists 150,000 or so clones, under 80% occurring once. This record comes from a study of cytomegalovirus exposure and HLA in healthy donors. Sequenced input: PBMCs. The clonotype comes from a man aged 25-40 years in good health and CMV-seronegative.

The CDR3 nucleotides are TGCGCCAGCAGCTCGGGACTAGTGTATGAGCAGTTCTTC. Protein: CASSSGLVYEQFF. The chain uses TRBV5-1 and TRBJ2-1; 8 bases align to TRBD2. With V trimmed by 3 bases and J by 8 bases, 4 bases remained unmatched. CDR1 and CDR2 (germline): SGHRS, YFSETQ. This CDR3 is built from 13 residues.